This TCR beta chain was identified in a study of T cell changes during pregnancy in multiple sclerosis. Generated by immunoSEQ multiplex PCR, the TCRdb table keeps only in-frame clones and is missing some. The data show over 35,000 clones, with about 92% seen just once and 1% to 1.5% held by the top ten. Germline CDR1 and CDR2: MGHRA and YSYEKL. This CDR3 contains 13 residues. J gave up 4 bases and V 3 bases, and 3 bases lay outside the gene matches. V is TRBV4-1 and J is TRBJ2-7, with 7 bases lining up with TRBD1. This clonotype was obtained from a female donor with multiple sclerosis, enrolled in a pregnancy study. Specimen: peripheral blood, collected before pregnancy. For the CDR3, the DNA is TGCGCCAGCAGCCAGCAGGGACAGTACGAGCAGTACTTC. It is translated as CASSQQGQYEQYF.